This T cell receptor (beta chain) was profiled in a study of cytomegalovirus exposure and HLA in healthy donors. Germline CDR1 MNHEY, CDR2 SMNVEV (reference sequence). Deletions cut 4 bases from V and 6 bases from J, with 9 bases between. The CDR3 consists of 13 residues. Sequencing was performed with immunoSEQ multiplex PCR; in TCRdb, only in-frame clones are kept and a portion is missing. Seen here are about 220,000 clones, 88% observed once, and the top ten hold approximately 2.9%. The clonotype originates from a woman between 18 and 30 years old in good health and CMV-seronegative. Material: PBMCs. The chain uses TRBV27 and TRBJ2-2; D is uncertain. The CDR3 DNA reads TGTGCCAGCAGTTCCCCTCCAGCCGGGGAGCTGTTTTTT. Translated: CASSSPPAGELFF.